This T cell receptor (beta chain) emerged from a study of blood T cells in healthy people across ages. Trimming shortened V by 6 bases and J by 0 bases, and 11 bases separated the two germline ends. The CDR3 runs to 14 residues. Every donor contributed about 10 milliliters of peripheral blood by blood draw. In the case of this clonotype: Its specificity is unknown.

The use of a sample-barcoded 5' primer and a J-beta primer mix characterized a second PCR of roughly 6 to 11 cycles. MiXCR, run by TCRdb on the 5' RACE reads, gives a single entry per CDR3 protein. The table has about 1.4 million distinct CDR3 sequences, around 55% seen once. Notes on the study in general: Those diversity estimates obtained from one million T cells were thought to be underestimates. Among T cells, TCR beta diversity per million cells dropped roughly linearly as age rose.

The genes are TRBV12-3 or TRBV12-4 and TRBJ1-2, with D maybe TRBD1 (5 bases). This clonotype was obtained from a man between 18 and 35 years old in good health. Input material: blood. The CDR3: CASSTTRANYGYTF. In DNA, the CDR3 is TGTGCCAGCAGCACAACCAGGGCTAACTATGGCTACACCTTC.